This T cell receptor beta chain was recorded in a study of cytomegalovirus exposure and HLA in healthy donors. Overall study: Among a few hundred genotyped donors, 65% to 90% fell in the Caucasian-associated ancestry cluster.

The CDR3 runs to 15 residues. Germline values: CDR1 MNHEY, CDR2 SVGAGI. PCR primers comprised 60 Vbeta and 13 Jbeta primers. Profiling relied on immunoSEQ multiplex PCR, and the TCRdb table lists in-frame clones only, not all of them. This sample yields approximately 150,000 clones, of which about 80% are seen a single time; about 7% belongs to the top ten. Worth noting for this clone: Its antigen is undetermined.

Whole-study findings and limits: Prior analysis indicated that the majority of TCR beta V segments exhibited productivity approximately 90% or approximately 30% of the time. While the bulk of TCR sequences proved rare, some public TCRs turned up in many donors.

This TCR was recovered from a man younger than 40 in good health and CMV-seropositive. The material sequenced was PBMCs. The chain joins TRBV6-5 to TRBJ2-5, with a tentative D call TRBD2 (6 bases). The J call is doubtful: the DNA matches TRBJ2-7 better. The chain's CDR3 is CASSPTVGRSHEQYF. DNA of the CDR3: TGTGCCAGCAGTCCGACAGTAGGGAGGTCCCACGAGCAGTACTTC.